The TCR beta chain under discussion was sequenced for a study of T cell responses to AZD1222 COVID-19 vaccine. Regarding the study as a whole: Nearly half of spike-specific TCRs reportedly go after variant regions that carry no mutations.

For this clone: Its antigen is not known.

Germline V lookup: CDR1 SGHTA, CDR2 FQGNSA. There are 13 residues in the CDR3. The V segment lost 5 bases and the J segment 8 bases; nucleotides outside the gene matches: 2. Only in-frame clones appear in the TCRdb table, and some are missing; sequencing was by immunoSEQ multiplex PCR. The data hold about 67,000 clones, with under 90% observed a single time. The source material was peripheral blood, sampled on day 0 of AZD1222 vaccination. The sequence derives from an adult in good health. The V call is TRBV7-2, the J call TRBJ2-3; TRBD2 aligns across 12 bases. The CDR3 nucleotides are TGTGCCAGCAGCGCTAGCGGGGGGGGTACGCAGTATTTT. Protein sequence: CASSASGGGTQYF. The full variable domain, its missing parts supplied by reference TRBV7-2 and TRBJ2-3, is GAGVSQSPSNKVTEKGKDVELRCDPISGHTALYWYRQSLGQGLEFLIYFQGNSAPDKSGLPSDRFSAERTGGSVSTLTIQRTQQEDSAVYLCASSASGGGTQYFGPGTRLTVL.